This passage covers 26 T cell receptor beta chains from one sample sequenced in a study of blood T cell repertoires in COVID-19. The table came from immunoSEQ multiplex PCR; TCRdb's copy has only in-frame clones and leaves some out. The data show about 91,000 clones, with around nine tenths seen just once and 7% to 8.5% held by the top ten. Sequenced input: peripheral blood. The origin of the receptors is a woman aged 70-85 years with acute or convalescent COVID-19.

This chain uses TRBV7-3 with TRBJ2-1; 12 nucleotides agree with TRBD2. This CDR3 contains 20 residues. Per germline, CDR1 SGHTA and CDR2 FQGTGA. Trimming took 0 bases from V and 4 from J; bases not matched to a gene: 13. CDR3 sequence: CASSLTGSLAGGPRYNEQFF. The CDR3 DNA reads as TGTGCCAGCAGCTTAACGGGTTCGCTAGCGGGAGGGCCGAGATACAATGAGCAGTTCTTC.

The chain has TRBV4-2 and TRBJ1-3; the D gene is possibly TRBD1 (6 bases). CDR1 is LGHNA and CDR2 is YNFKEQ in the germline V gene. Trimming cost V 5 bases and J 1 base, with 12 bases left between them. The CDR3 consists of 15 residues. The CDR3 is CASSSEGGSGNTIYF. The CDR3 DNA is TGTGCCAGCAGCAGCGAGGGGGGGTCTGGAAACACCATATATTTT.

The chain recombines TRBV6-5 with TRBJ2-5, with D unclear. Per the germline V gene, CDR1 is MNHEY and CDR2 is SVGAGI. This CDR3 contains 14 residues. V dropped 7 bases and J dropped 4 bases, with 16 bases sitting between them. CDR3 loop: CASKPRVVGETQYF. Here the CDR3 DNA reads TGTGCCAGCAAACCCCGGGTGGTAGGAGAGACCCAGTACTTC.

This clone has ten or more counts. CDR3 sequence (DNA): TGTGCCAGCAGTTTTCTTGGAAACACCATATATTTT. Encoded protein: CASSFLGNTIYF. This chain connects TRBV12-3 or TRBV12-4 to TRBJ1-3; D not resolved. This CDR3 region has 12 residues. Trimming left V 3 bases short and J 3 bases short, with 3 bases between.

This chain uses TRBV29-1 with TRBJ2-3; D is possibly TRBD1 (6 bases). The germline V gene encodes CDR1 SQVTM and CDR2 ANQGSEA. Trimming cost V 2 bases and J 3 bases, with 6 bases left between them. This CDR3 contains 12 residues. The CDR3 bases are TGCAGCGTTGAAACAGGGACAGATACGCAGTATTTT. It codes for CSVETGTDTQYF.

The chain links TRBV27 to TRBJ2-2; TRBD2 agrees at 7 bases. The V and J ends lost 0 bases and 7 bases, in that order; junction bases with no gene match: 8. The CDR3 contains 16 residues. Germline V gives CDR1 MNHEY, CDR2 SMNVEV (reference sequence). The chain's CDR3 is CASSLSSGTILGELFF. The CDR3 bases are TGTGCCAGCAGTTTATCGAGTGGGACTATCCTCGGGGAGCTGTTTTTT.

This clone occurred once. CDR3 DNA: TGCGCCAGCAGCCAAGAACGCGTCTCGGGCTATGGCTACACCTTC. This encodes CASSQERVSGYGYTF. This chain uses TRBV4-1 with TRBJ1-2; D gene unclear. Deletions cut 0 bases from V and 4 bases from J, with 12 bases between. The CDR3 is 15 residues long. Germline lookup yields CDR1 MGHRA and CDR2 YSYEKL.

V and J are TRBV2 and TRBJ1-6, with D maybe TRBD1 (5 bases). CDR3 length equals 16 residues. Trimming cost V 4 bases and J 1 base, with 11 bases left between them. Germline V gene data show CDR1 as SNHLY and CDR2 as FYNNEI. CDR3 nucleotides: TGTGCCAGCAGTGTAGATCCAGGGTCCTATAATTCACCCCTCCACTTT. It yields the protein CASSVDPGSYNSPLHF.

The gene calls are TRBV30 and TRBJ1-1; a possible D gene is TRBD1 (6 bases). The length of the CDR3 is 15 residues. Germline V lookup: CDR1 GTSNPN, CDR2 SVGIG (reference sequence). Trimming shortened V by 0 bases and J by 0 bases, and 11 bases separated the two germline ends. This chain's CDR3 is CAWSVMDRMNTEAFF. For the CDR3, the DNA is TGTGCCTGGAGTGTCATGGACAGAATGAACACTGAAGCTTTCTTT.

The V gene is TRBV4-1, the J gene TRBJ1-2; D is uncertain. Trimming pared 0 bases from V and 4 bases from J, leaving 9 bases between. Germline values: CDR1 MGHRA, CDR2 YSYEKL. This CDR3 region has 14 residues. CDR3: CASSQDSTTYGYTF. The DNA for the CDR3 is TGCGCCAGCAGCCAAGATAGCACCACCTATGGCTACACCTTC.

CDR3 sequence (DNA): TGTGCCAGCAGCAAACAGGGCAGCTCTGGAAACACCATATATTTT. Its translation: CASSKQGSSGNTIYF. The gene calls are TRBV5-8 and TRBJ1-3; possible D gene TRBD1, 6 bases. Trimming took 4 bases from V and 0 from J, leaving 11 bases between them. There are 15 residues in the CDR3. Germline lookup yields CDR1 SGHTS and CDR2 YDEGEE.

This chain links TRBV24-1 with TRBJ2-5; 9 positions agree with TRBD2. The V segment lost 3 bases and the J segment 2 bases; nucleotides outside the gene matches: 3. There are 15 residues in the CDR3. Germline-derived CDR1 and CDR2 are KGHDR and SFDVKD. The CDR3 loop reads CATSDAGGPQETQYF. CDR3 in DNA: TGTGCCACCAGTGATGCGGGAGGGCCACAAGAGACCCAGTACTTC.

V and J are TRBV7-2 and TRBJ1-3; D is perhaps TRBD1 (5 bases). CDR3 length: 14 amino acids. Germline V gene sequence: CDR1 SGHTA, CDR2 FQGNSA. The V and J ends lost 5 bases and 0 bases respectively, with 8 bases between them. The CDR3 sequence: CASSPTVSGNTIYF. DNA of the CDR3: TGTGCCAGCAGCCCGACAGTCTCTGGAAACACCATATATTTT. The full variable domain, with the rest looked up from reference TRBV7-2 and TRBJ1-3, is GAGVSQSPSNKVTEKGKDVELRCDPISGHTALYWYRQSLGQGLEFLIYFQGNSAPDKSGLPSDRFSAERTGGSVSTLTIQRTQQEDSAVYLCASSPTVSGNTIYFGEGSWLTVV.

The rearrangement links TRBV7-6 to TRBJ2-7, with 9 bases that match TRBD1. The CDR3 covers 13 residues. Germline CDR1 and CDR2: SGHVS and FNYEAQ. The V segment lost 5 bases and the J segment 6 bases; nucleotides outside the gene matches: 5. The CDR3 DNA sequence: TGTGCCAGCAGCCTTGGGACAGGGACCGAGCAGTACTTC. Encoded protein: CASSLGTGTEQYF.

The chain links TRBV5-1 to TRBJ2-3; 16 bases agree with TRBD2. Germline values: CDR1 SGHRS, CDR2 YFSETQ. V lost 4 bases and J lost 4; bases outside the gene matches: 12. This CDR3 is 19 amino acids long. For the CDR3, the DNA is TGCGCCAGCAGCCCCGGGACTAGCGGGAGGGCCCTTTCTGCAGATACGCAGTATTTT. Amino acid sequence: CASSPGTSGRALSADTQYF.

This clone came up once. The V and J genes are TRBV5-1 and TRBJ2-2, with D perhaps TRBD2 (6 bases). Germline loops: CDR1 SGHRS, CDR2 YFSETQ. Between the trimmed V and J ends, which lost 7 bases and 4 bases, there was a span of 11 bases. The CDR3 covers 13 residues. The CDR3 nucleotides are TGCGCCAGCGGCAACGGGGGCACCGGGGAGCTGTTTTTT. Protein product: CASGNGGTGELFF. The variable domain in full, with the rest retrieved from reference TRBV5-1 and TRBJ2-2, is KAGVTQTPRYLIKTRGQQVTLSCSPISGHRSVSWYQQTPGQGLQFLFEYFSETQRNKGNFPGRFSGRQFSNSRSEMNVSTLELGDSALYLCASGNGGTGELFFGEGSRLTVL.

The rearrangement joins TRBV18 to TRBJ2-5; 8 bases agree with TRBD1. This CDR3 comprises 16 residues. The ends lost 4 bases at V and 5 bases at J; junction bases unmatched: 12. In germline, CDR1 is KGHSH, CDR2 LQKENI. CDR3 protein: CASSHTTGAPGETQYF. As DNA, the CDR3 is TGTGCCAGCTCACACACGACAGGGGCCCCGGGGGAGACCCAGTACTTC. The complete variable domain, with remaining parts taken from reference TRBV18 and TRBJ2-5, reads NAGVMQNPRHLVRRRGQEARLRCSPMKGHSHVYWYRQLPEEGLKFMVYLQKENIIDESGMPKERFSAEFPKEGPSILRIQQVVRGDSAAYFCASSHTTGAPGETQYFGPGTRLLVL.

Comments on this clone: One end of the junction varies from germline; a read error may be responsible. The genes are TRBV10-3 and TRBJ2-7; TRBD1 might be the D (5 bases). The CDR3 runs 13 residues. Germline V gene data show CDR1 as ENHRY and CDR2 as SYGVKD. This chain's CDR3 is CAISDTGSYEQYF. The CDR3 nucleotides are TGTGCAATCAGTGATACAGGAAGCTACGAGCAGTACTTC.

The J gene is TRBJ2-5, the V gene TRBV3-1 (or the pseudogene TRBV3-2); 11 bases are a match to TRBD2. The CDR3 consists of 16 residues. Per the germline V gene, CDR1 is LGHDT and CDR2 is YNNKEL (reference sequence). V was pared by 6 bases and J by 4 bases, with 10 bases of the junction left unmatched. The CDR3 here is CASSPGRLAGGETQYF. CDR3 nucleotides: TGTGCCAGCAGTCCCGGTCGGCTAGCGGGAGGAGAGACCCAGTACTTC.

V gene TRBV6-1 combines with J gene TRBJ1-5; no reliable D call. Germline values: CDR1 MNHNS, CDR2 SASEGT. The CDR3 consists of 14 residues. Trimming cost V 2 bases and J 0 bases, with 5 bases left between them. This chain's CDR3 is CASSEQDSNQPQHF. In nucleotides, the CDR3 is TGTGCCAGCAGTGAACAGGATAGCAATCAGCCCCAGCATTTT.

This clone was counted a few times. The chain has TRBV12-5 and TRBJ2-1; a weak D match, TRBD1 (6 bases). V lost 6 bases to trimming and J lost 10 bases, with 13 bases between them. The germline V gene encodes CDR1 LGHNT and CDR2 FRNRAP. There are 12 residues in the CDR3. The CDR3 sequence is CASGHRDYEQFF. The DNA of the CDR3 is TGTGCTAGTGGCCACAGGGATTACGAGCAGTTCTTC. Full variable domain (remainder filled in from reference TRBV12-5 and TRBJ2-1): DARVTQTPRHKVTEMGQEVTMRCQPILGHNTVFWYRQTMMQGLELLAYFRNRAPLDDSGMPKDRFSAEMPDATLATLKIQPSEPRDSAVYFCASGHRDYEQFFGPGTRLTVL.

The chain is built from TRBV11-2 and TRBJ2-7, with unresolved D. The CDR3 sequence is 11 residues long. Germline V gives CDR1 SGHAT, CDR2 FQNNGV. With 6 bases removed from V and 3 bases from J, the gap between germline ends came to 6 bases. The CDR3 spells CASSRSYEQYF. CDR3 coding DNA: TGTGCCAGCAGTCGCAGCTACGAGCAGTACTTC.

The gene calls are TRBV27 and TRBJ2-7; 8 bases align to TRBD1. The germline V gene encodes CDR1 MNHEY and CDR2 SMNVEV (reference sequence). There are 15 residues in the CDR3. The junction had 12 bases not matched to a gene; V was cut back by 8 bases and J by 3 bases. This chain's CDR3 is CASLKTGTGDYEQYF. DNA for the CDR3: TGTGCCAGCTTGAAAACCGGGACAGGCGACTACGAGCAGTACTTC.

The J gene is TRBJ2-4, the V gene TRBV11-3; maybe TRBD2 (5 bases). V lost 1 base to trimming and J lost 0 bases, with 7 bases between them. The CDR3 extends over 15 amino acids. The germline gives CDR1 SGHNT, CDR2 YENEEA. CDR3 in DNA: TGTGCCAGCAGCTTAGGTGCGGGAGCCAAAAACATTCAGTACTTC. This translates into CASSLGAGAKNIQYF.

The chain employs TRBV4-1 and TRBJ2-5; 10 nucleotides line up with TRBD2. The CDR3 contains 16 residues. Germline CDR1 MGHRA, CDR2 YSYEKL. The J segment lost 2 bases and the V segment lost 3 bases, leaving 6 bases of the junction unmatched. In DNA, the CDR3 is TGCGCCAGCAGCCAGGTGCTAGCGGGGGTGCAAGAGACCCAGTACTTC. Translated, it gives CASSQVLAGVQETQYF.

This clone was recorded once. The rearrangement links TRBV12-3 or TRBV12-4 to TRBJ1-2; D is uncertain. This CDR3 is 13 amino acids long. V shed 1 base and J shed 10 bases, with 13 bases lying between them. CDR3 nucleotide sequence: TGTGCCAGCAGTTTAGTTATGAGAGGTGACTACACCTTC. Amino acid sequence: CASSLVMRGDYTF.